The T cell receptor (beta chain) described here comes from a study of T cells in tuberculosis. Here immunoSEQ multiplex PCR was the method, and the copy in TCRdb shows in-frame clones only, minus some. This sample has 20,000 to 25,000 clones; 97% occur once, and the top ten carry roughly 6.2%. Per germline, CDR1 SGHTA and CDR2 FQGTGA. V was trimmed by 1 base and J by 6 bases, leaving 7 bases between them. The CDR3 is made up of 12 amino acids. This sequence originates from a donor between 10 and 35 years old with latent tuberculosis or without tuberculosis infection. The rearrangement links TRBV7-3 to TRBJ2-7; D might be TRBD2 (5 bases). The sample comprised PBMCs. The DNA for the CDR3 is TGTGCCAGCAGCTTAAGAGGGTTCGAGCAGTACTTC. Translating gives CASSLRGFEQYF.